The text below deals with one TCR beta chain. Its specificity is not known. The sequencing template was cDNA reverse transcribed from extracted RNA. Repertoires were generated with immunoSEQ multiplex PCR, while TCRdb's copy carries only in-frame clones and drops some. The table lists 95,000 to 110,000 clones, 65% to 85% of them singletons. This sample is part of a study of CD8+ T cells in alopecia areata. Study as a whole: Tofacitinib continued for 6 to 18 months and was then withheld for 6 months.

V was clipped by 5 bases and J by 2 bases, with 14 bases between them. In germline, CDR1 is SGHTA, CDR2 FQGNSA. CDR3 size: 15 residues. Treatment indicated: oral pan-JAK inhibitor, 5-10 mg twice daily. Study-wide results and caveats: Shared TCR sequences were less clear between patients than in mice, possibly partly from HLA diversity. There were many expanded lesional clones persisting in scalp and blood during tofacitinib. Researchers say the link of baseline CD8+ expansion to response remains uncertain, with one nonresponder.

The source is a human donor with alopecia areata. Source: CD8+ T cells sorted from blood, taken at week 24, from a patient treated with tofacitinib. The chain is built from TRBV7-2 and TRBJ2-3, with D possibly matching TRBD2 (5 bases). The CDR3 sequence: CASSPHGDPTDTQYF. As DNA, the CDR3 is TGTGCCAGCAGCCCCCACGGGGATCCCACAGATACGCAGTATTTT.